This record looks at one T cell receptor (beta chain) sequence and its context. These data are taken from a study of blood T cell repertoires in COVID-19. Assay used: immunoSEQ multiplex PCR; TCRdb lists only in-frame clones, some missing. The sample yields some 300,000 clones, roughly 89% seen once. Participant ages covered roughly 18 to 89 years across approximately 25 US areas. Germline CDR1 and CDR2: MDHEN and SYDVKM. With 4 bases removed from V and 3 bases from J, the gap between germline ends came to 21 bases. CDR3 size: 18 residues. The sample consisted of PBMCs or T cells enriched from blood (not recorded which). This chain joins TRBV28 and TRBJ1-4, with D unclear. The TCR originated in a woman in her 30s who had recovered from COVID-19. CDR3 DNA: TGTGCCAGCAGTTCCTATGGGAGGTGGGCAACTTCTAATGAAAAACTGTTTTTT. It translates to CASSSYGRWATSNEKLFF.